This T cell receptor beta chain was recorded in a study of identical twins. Study-level results: For monozygotic twins, models underestimated out-of-frame TCR alpha sharing.

In TCRdb, the 5' RACE reads were re-called with MiXCR into one record per CDR3 protein. The data show approximately 890,000 distinct CDR3 sequences, with approximately 13% seen just once and around 1.5% held by the top ten. Every sampled donor was Caucasian and healthy. The CDR3 is 16 amino acids. V lost 0 bases to trimming and J lost 4 bases, with 15 bases between them. CDR1 is MNHEY, CDR2 SMNVEV, per germline (reference sequence). A remark on this clonotype: Its antigen is unidentified.

The sample was also reused in another study, on yellow fever vaccine responses in identical twins. That work contributes: Twins' T cell vaccine responses reportedly looked partly convergent, partly personalized.

The chain has TRBV27 and TRBJ1-1; D is undetermined. The TCR sequence derives from a woman aged 18 to 35 in good health. Sequencing used PBMCs. The CDR3 bases are TGTGCCAGCAGTTTATCGGGCAGCCTAGAAGGCACTGAAGCTTTCTTT. This translates into CASSLSGSLEGTEAFF.